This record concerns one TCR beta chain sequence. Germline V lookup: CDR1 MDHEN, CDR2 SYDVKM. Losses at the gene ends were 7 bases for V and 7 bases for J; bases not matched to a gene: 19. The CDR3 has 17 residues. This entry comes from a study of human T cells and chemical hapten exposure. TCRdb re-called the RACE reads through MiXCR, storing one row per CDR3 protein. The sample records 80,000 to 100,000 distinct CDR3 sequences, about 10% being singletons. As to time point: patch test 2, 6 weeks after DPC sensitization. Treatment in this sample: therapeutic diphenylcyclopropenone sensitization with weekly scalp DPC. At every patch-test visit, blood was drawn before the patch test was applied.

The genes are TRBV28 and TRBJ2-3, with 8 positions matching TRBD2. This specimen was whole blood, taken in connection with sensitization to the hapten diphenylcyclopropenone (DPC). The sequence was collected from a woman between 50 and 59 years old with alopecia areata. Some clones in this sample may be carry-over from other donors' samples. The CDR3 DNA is TGTGCCAGCACTCCTAGGAGTGGCGGGAGGAAGGAGAATACGCAGTATTTT. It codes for CASTPRSGGRKENTQYF. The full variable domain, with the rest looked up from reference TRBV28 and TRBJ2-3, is DVKVTQSSRYLVKRTGEKVFLECVQDMDHENMFWYRQDPGLGLRLIYFSYDVKMKEKGDIPEGYSVSREKKERFSLILESASTNQTSMYLCASTPRSGGRKENTQYFGPGTRLTVL.